This T cell receptor beta chain was observed in a study of shared clonotypes between healthy human individuals. Naive CD8 populations comprised CD45RO-negative cells positively selected for CCR7, excluding terminally differentiated effector memory CD45RA+ cells. TCRdb keeps only in-frame clones here, not all; method: immunoSEQ multiplex PCR. The profile covers about 550,000 clones, with around 95% appearing a single time and less than 0.13% taken by the ten largest. This CDR3 is built from 19 residues. The germline gives CDR1 SEHNR, CDR2 FQNEAQ (reference sequence). V lost 5 bases, J lost 0 bases, and 20 bases lay in between. This clone was detected once.

This TCR derives from a young woman in good health. Source material: naive CD8+ T cells sorted from blood. The chain combines TRBV7-9 with TRBJ2-6; tentatively, D is TRBD1 (6 bases). The CDR3 bases are TGTGCCAGCAGCCCCACCCGGGACACCTTGTTCTCTGGGGCCAACGTCCTGACTTTC. Translation gives CASSPTRDTLFSGANVLTF.